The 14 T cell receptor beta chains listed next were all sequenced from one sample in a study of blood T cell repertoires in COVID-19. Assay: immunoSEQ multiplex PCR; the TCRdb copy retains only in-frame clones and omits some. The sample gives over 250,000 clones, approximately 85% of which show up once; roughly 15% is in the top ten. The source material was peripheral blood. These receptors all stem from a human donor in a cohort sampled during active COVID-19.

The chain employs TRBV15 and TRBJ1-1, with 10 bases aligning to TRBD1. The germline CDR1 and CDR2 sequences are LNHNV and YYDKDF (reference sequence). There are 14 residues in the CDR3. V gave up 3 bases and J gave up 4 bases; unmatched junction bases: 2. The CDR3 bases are TGTGCCACCAGCAGGGGACAGGGGAGCACTGAAGCTTTCTTT. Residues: CATSRGQGSTEAFF.

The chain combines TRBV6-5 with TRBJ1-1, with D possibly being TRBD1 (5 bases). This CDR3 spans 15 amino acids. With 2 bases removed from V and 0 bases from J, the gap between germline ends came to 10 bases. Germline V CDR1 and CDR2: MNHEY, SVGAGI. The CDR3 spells CASSYQDSMNTEAFF. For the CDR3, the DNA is TGTGCCAGCAGTTACCAAGACAGTATGAACACTGAAGCTTTCTTT.

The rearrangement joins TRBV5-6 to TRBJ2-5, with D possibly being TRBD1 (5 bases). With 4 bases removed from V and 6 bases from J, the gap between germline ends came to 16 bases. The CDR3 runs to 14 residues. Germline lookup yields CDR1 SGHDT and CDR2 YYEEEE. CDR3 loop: CASSRLAGQKTQYF. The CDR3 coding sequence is TGTGCCAGCAGCAGGTTGGCAGGGCAGAAGACCCAGTACTTC.

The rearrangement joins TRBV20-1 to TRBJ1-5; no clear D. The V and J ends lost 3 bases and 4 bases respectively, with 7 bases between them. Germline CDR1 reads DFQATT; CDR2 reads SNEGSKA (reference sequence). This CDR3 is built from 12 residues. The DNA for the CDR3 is TGCAGTGCTAGTAACGGGAATCAGCCCCAGCATTTT. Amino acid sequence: CSASNGNQPQHF.

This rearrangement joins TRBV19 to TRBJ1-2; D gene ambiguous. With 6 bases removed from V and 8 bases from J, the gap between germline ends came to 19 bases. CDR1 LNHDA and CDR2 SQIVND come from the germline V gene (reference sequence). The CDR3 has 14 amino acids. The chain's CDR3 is CASSTTPRGFGYTF. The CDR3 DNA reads TGTGCCAGTAGCACCACCCCACGGGGATTCGGCTACACCTTC.

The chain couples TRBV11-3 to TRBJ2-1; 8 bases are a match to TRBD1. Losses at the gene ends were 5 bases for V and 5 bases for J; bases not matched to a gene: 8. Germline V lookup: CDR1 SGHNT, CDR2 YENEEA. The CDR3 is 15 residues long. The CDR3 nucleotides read TGTGCCAGCAGCCCCCAAGGACAGGGCCACAATGAGCAGTTCTTC. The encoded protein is CASSPQGQGHNEQFF.

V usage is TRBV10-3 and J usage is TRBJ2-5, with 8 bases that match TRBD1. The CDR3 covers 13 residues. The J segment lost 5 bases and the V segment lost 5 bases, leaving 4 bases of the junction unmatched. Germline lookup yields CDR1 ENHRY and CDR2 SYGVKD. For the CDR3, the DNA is TGTGCCATCAGTCGGGGACAGGAGGAGACCCAGTACTTC. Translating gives CAISRGQEETQYF.

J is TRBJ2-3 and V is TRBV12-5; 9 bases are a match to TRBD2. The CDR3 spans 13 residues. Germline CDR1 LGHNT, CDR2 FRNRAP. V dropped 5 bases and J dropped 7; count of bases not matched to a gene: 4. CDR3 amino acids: CASGVSGSHTQYF. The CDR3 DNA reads TGTGCTAGTGGTGTTAGCGGGAGCCATACGCAGTATTTT.

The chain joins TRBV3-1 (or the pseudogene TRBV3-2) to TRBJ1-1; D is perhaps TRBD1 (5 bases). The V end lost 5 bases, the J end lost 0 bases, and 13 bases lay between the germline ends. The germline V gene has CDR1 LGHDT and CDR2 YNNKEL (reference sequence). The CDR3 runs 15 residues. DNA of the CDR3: TGTGCCAGCAGCGCGACAGTTAGCATGAACACTGAAGCTTTCTTT. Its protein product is CASSATVSMNTEAFF.

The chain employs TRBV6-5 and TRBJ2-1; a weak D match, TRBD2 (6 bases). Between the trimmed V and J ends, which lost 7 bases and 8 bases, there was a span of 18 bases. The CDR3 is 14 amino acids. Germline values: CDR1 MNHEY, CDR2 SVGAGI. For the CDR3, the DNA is TGTGCCAGCACCTCGGACCCGGCTAGCGATGAGCAGTTCTTC. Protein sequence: CASTSDPASDEQFF.

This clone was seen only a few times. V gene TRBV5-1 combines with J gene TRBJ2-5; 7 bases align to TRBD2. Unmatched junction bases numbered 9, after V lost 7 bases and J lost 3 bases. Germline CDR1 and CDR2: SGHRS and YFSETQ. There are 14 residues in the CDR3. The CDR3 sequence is CASSRGVVEETQYF. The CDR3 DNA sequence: TGCGCCAGCTCCCGGGGGGTAGTTGAAGAGACCCAGTACTTC.

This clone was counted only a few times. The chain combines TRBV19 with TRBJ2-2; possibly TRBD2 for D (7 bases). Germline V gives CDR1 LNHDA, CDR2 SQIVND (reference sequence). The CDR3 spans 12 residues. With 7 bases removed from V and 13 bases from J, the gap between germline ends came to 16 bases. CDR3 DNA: TGTGCCAGTAAAGGGGGGGGCCCACGGCTGTTTTTT. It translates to CASKGGGPRLFF.

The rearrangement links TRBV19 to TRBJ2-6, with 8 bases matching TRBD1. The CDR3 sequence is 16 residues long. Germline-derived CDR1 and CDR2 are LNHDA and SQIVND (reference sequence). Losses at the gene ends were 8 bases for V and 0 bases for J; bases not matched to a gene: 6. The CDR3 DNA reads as TGTGCCAGTGTGGACAGGGCGACCTCTGGGGCCAACGTCCTGACTTTC. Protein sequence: CASVDRATSGANVLTF.

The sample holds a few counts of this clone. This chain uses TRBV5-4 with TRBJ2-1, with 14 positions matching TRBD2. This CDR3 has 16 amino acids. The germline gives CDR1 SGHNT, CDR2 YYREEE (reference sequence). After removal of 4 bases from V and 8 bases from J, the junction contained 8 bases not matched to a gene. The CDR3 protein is CASSEGGLAGEYEQFF. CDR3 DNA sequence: TGTGCCAGCAGCGAAGGGGGACTAGCGGGAGAATATGAGCAGTTCTTC.